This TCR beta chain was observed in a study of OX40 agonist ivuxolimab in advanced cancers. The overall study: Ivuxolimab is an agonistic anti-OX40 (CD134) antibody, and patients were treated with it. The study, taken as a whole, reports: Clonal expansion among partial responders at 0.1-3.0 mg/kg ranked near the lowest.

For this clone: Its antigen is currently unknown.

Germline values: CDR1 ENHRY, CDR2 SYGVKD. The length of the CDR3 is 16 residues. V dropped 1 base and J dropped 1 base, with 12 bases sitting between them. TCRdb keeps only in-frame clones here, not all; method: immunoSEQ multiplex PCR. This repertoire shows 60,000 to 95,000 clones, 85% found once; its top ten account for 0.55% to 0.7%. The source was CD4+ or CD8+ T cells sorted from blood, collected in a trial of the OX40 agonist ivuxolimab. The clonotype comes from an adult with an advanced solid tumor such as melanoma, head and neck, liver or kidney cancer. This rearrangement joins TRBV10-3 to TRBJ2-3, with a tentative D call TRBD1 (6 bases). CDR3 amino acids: CAISELGATGTDTQYF. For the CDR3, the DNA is TGTGCCATCAGTGAGTTGGGGGCCACGGGCACAGATACGCAGTATTTT.